The rows below give T cell receptor beta chains drawn from one sample of a study of identical twins. MiXCR, run by TCRdb on the 5' RACE reads, gives a single entry per CDR3 protein. The top ten hold approximately 0.94% of the sample, which has about 660,000 distinct CDR3 sequences, 8.6% seen once. This sample also belongs to another study, concerning yellow fever vaccine responses in identical twins.

Sequencing input: PBMCs. The receptor source for this set is a woman younger than 35 in good health. Both conserved end residues are part of each CDR3.

J gene: TRBJ2-2; V gene: TRBV4-3; CDR3 protein: CASSFGTTGELFF
J gene: TRBJ2-1; V gene: TRBV7-2; CDR3 protein: CASTLTATSSEQFF
J gene: TRBJ2-3; V gene: TRBV5-1; CDR3 protein: CASSLDQFTDTQYF
J gene: TRBJ2-7; V gene: TRBV7-9; CDR3 protein: CASSFGGVWGEQYF
J gene: TRBJ2-5; V gene: TRBV15; CDR3 protein: CATSGGQRTGTQYF
J gene: TRBJ2-7; V gene: TRBV6-1; CDR3 protein: CASRGTGGWYEQYF
J gene: TRBJ2-7; V gene: TRBV20-1; CDR3 protein: CSARGESSYEQYF
J gene: TRBJ2-4; V gene: TRBV28; CDR3 protein: CASSSPKISGGALGADF
J gene: TRBJ2-3; V gene: TRBV4-3; CDR3 protein: CASSQGSGVSDTQYF
J gene: TRBJ1-1; V gene: TRBV9; CDR3 protein: CASSPYPGNTEAFF
J gene: TRBJ2-3; V gene: TRBV30; CDR3 protein: CATSGGSTDTQYF
J gene: TRBJ2-5; V gene: TRBV11-2; CDR3 protein: CASSSIQETQYF
J gene: TRBJ1-1; V gene: TRBV4-2; CDR3 protein: CASRRLRDRGSWTEAFF
J gene: TRBJ2-2; V gene: TRBV4-3; CDR3 protein: CASRPGKNTGELFF
J gene: TRBJ2-3; V gene: TRBV29-1; CDR3 protein: CSVVGLAARVGTDTQYF
J gene: TRBJ2-5; V gene: TRBV10-3; CDR3 protein: CAISEGTSSLETQYF
J gene: TRBJ1-1; V gene: TRBV27; CDR3 protein: CASSSYRGTLPTEAFF
J gene: TRBJ2-7; V gene: TRBV27; CDR3 protein: CASSFQREVYEQYF
J gene: TRBJ2-3; V gene: TRBV12-3/TRBV12-4; CDR3 protein: CASSRGSTDTQYF
J gene: TRBJ2-7; V gene: TRBV6-2/TRBV6-3; CDR3 protein: CASSSHWTAASYEQYF
J gene: TRBJ2-2; V gene: TRBV20-1; CDR3 protein: CSAPAGTGELFF
J gene: TRBJ2-4; V gene: TRBV2; CDR3 protein: CASSSRTSGAKNIQYF
J gene: TRBJ2-1; V gene: TRBV10-3; CDR3 protein: CAISEGLAGGRYEQFF
J gene: TRBJ2-3; V gene: TRBV13; CDR3 protein: CASRLNSGGTIDTQYF
J gene: TRBJ2-2; V gene: TRBV2; CDR3 protein: CASSGSGRTGELFF
J gene: TRBJ2-3; V gene: TRBV7-9; CDR3 protein: CASSSGDRGTDTQYF
J gene: TRBJ2-7; V gene: TRBV6-5; CDR3 protein: CASSYSELAGFYEQYF
J gene: TRBJ2-3; V gene: TRBV5-1; CDR3 protein: CASSHRLGSGTDTQYF
J gene: TRBJ2-3; V gene: TRBV6-4; CDR3 protein: CASSGGAADTQYF
J gene: TRBJ2-3; V gene: TRBV5-1; CDR3 protein: CASSPGTSKADTQYF
J gene: TRBJ2-1; V gene: TRBV14; CDR3 protein: CASSQEDRVWNEQFF
J gene: TRBJ2-5; V gene: TRBV5-1; CDR3 protein: CASSLAGTEPEETQYF
J gene: TRBJ2-7; V gene: TRBV6-2/TRBV6-3; CDR3 protein: CASTLDSLPYEQYF